This is a list of T cell receptor beta chains from one sample in a study of T cell responses to AZD1222 COVID-19 vaccine. Method: immunoSEQ multiplex PCR; TCRdb's copy keeps in-frame clones and lacks some. The sample contains over 100,000 clones, 92% of which appear only once. This sample comprised peripheral blood, obtained on day 0 of AZD1222 vaccination. The origin of the receptors is an adult in good health. The CDR3 runs from the conserved cysteine through the conserved F or W. A D gene is named only where the DNA matches it firmly. Expanded clones are given a class, and other clones once, few, many or no size at all.

J gene: TRBJ2-5
V gene: TRBV6-2/TRBV6-3
D gene: -
clone size: -
CDR3 DNA: TGTGCCAGCAGTTACGATGGGGGGACGAAAGAGACCCAGTACTTC
CDR3 protein: CASSYDGGTKETQYF

J gene: TRBJ2-3
V gene: TRBV5-1
D gene: TRBD1
clone size: -
CDR3 DNA: TGCGCCAGCAGCTTGGCCCAGGGGGCGACAGATACGCAGTATTTT
CDR3 protein: CASSLAQGATDTQYF

J gene: TRBJ2-3
V gene: TRBV19
D gene: TRBD2
clone size: once
CDR3 DNA: TGTGCCAGTAGGGACAGCGGGAGAGCCGCAGATACGCAGTATTTT
CDR3 protein: CASRDSGRAADTQYF

J gene: TRBJ1-2
V gene: TRBV6-5
D gene: TRBD1
clone size: once
CDR3 DNA: TGTGCTAGCAGGGGGGTACGGGGGCAAGGCTACACCTTC
CDR3 protein: CASRGVRGQGYTF

J gene: TRBJ2-5
V gene: TRBV19
D gene: -
clone size: once
CDR3 DNA: TGTGCCAGTAGTATCCTGGGAGGGACCCAGTACTTC
CDR3 protein: CASSILGGTQYF

J gene: TRBJ1-2
V gene: TRBV5-1
D gene: TRBD1
clone size: -
CDR3 DNA: TGCGCCAGCAGCTTCTTAACTACAGGGGAGGGTGGCTACACCTTC
CDR3 protein: CASSFLTTGEGGYTF

J gene: TRBJ2-3
V gene: TRBV21-1
D gene: -
clone size: -
CDR3 DNA: TGTGCCAGCAGCAAGGCGCTTTATAGGGAGCGGGGGACCACTTACACAGATACGCAGTATTTT
CDR3 protein: CASSKALYRERGTTYTDTQYF

J gene: TRBJ2-3
V gene: TRBV5-4
D gene: -
clone size: -
CDR3 DNA: TGTGCCAGCAGCACTGGGGGGATTCGGACAGATACGCAGTATTTT
CDR3 protein: CASSTGGIRTDTQYF

J gene: TRBJ1-3
V gene: TRBV3-1/TRBV3-2
D gene: -
clone size: -
CDR3 DNA: TGTGCCAGCAGCCAGCTCGGTGGAAACACCATATATTTT
CDR3 protein: CASSQLGGNTIYF

J gene: TRBJ1-5
V gene: TRBV6-5
D gene: -
clone size: -
CDR3 DNA: TGTGCCAGCATCGGACAGAATCAGCCCCAGCATTTT
CDR3 protein: CASIGQNQPQHF

J gene: TRBJ1-1
V gene: TRBV6-4
D gene: -
clone size: -
CDR3 DNA: TGTGCCAGACCAGGGTGGCCGCCTATGAACACTGAAGCTTTCTTT
CDR3 protein: CARPGWPPMNTEAFF

J gene: TRBJ1-6
V gene: TRBV3-1/TRBV3-2
D gene: -
clone size: -
CDR3 DNA: TGTGCCAGCAGCCGACTACTCACTAATTCACCCCTCCACTTT
CDR3 protein: CASSRLLTNSPLHF

J gene: TRBJ2-2
V gene: TRBV12-5
D gene: -
clone size: once
CDR3 DNA: TGTGCTAGTAAGTGGGCCGAGAACACCGGGGAGCTGTTTTTT
CDR3 protein: CASKWAENTGELFF

J gene: TRBJ2-3
V gene: TRBV15
D gene: -
clone size: -
CDR3 DNA: TGTGCCTCCTCTGGGGGGCTCAGCCCAGATACGCAGTATTTT
CDR3 protein: CASSGGLSPDTQYF

J gene: TRBJ1-2
V gene: TRBV5-4
D gene: -
clone size: once
CDR3 DNA: TGTGCCAGCAGCTTGAAGGGTACCTATGGCTACACCTTC
CDR3 protein: CASSLKGTYGYTF

J gene: TRBJ1-1
V gene: TRBV10-3
D gene: -
clone size: -
CDR3 DNA: TGTGCCATCAGTGGGGATCCCGCCGGCGTGGCCACTGAAGCTTTCTTT
CDR3 protein: CAISGDPAGVATEAFF

J gene: TRBJ1-1
V gene: TRBV2
D gene: -
clone size: -
CDR3 DNA: TGTGCCAGCGGGACCACTGAAGCTTTCTTT
CDR3 protein: CASGTTEAFF

J gene: TRBJ1-4
V gene: TRBV30
D gene: TRBD1
clone size: -
CDR3 DNA: TGTGCCTGGGCGGGACAGCCAAATGAAAAACTGTTTTTT
CDR3 protein: CAWAGQPNEKLFF

J gene: TRBJ1-1
V gene: TRBV12-5
D gene: -
clone size: -
CDR3 DNA: TGTGCTAGTGGTCGGGACGCCGGGGGCACTGAAGCTTTCTTT
CDR3 protein: CASGRDAGGTEAFF

J gene: TRBJ2-3
V gene: TRBV7-8
D gene: -
clone size: -
CDR3 DNA: TGTGCCAGCAGCGCGGACGTCCGACTCAGCACAGATACGCAGTATTTT
CDR3 protein: CASSADVRLSTDTQYF

J gene: TRBJ1-5
V gene: TRBV7-8
D gene: TRBD1
clone size: -
CDR3 DNA: TGTGCCAGCAGCCGACAGGGTAATCAGCCCCAGCATTTT
CDR3 protein: CASSRQGNQPQHF

J gene: TRBJ1-2
V gene: TRBV13
D gene: TRBD1
clone size: -
CDR3 DNA: TGTGCCAGCAGCGGCTACGGGACAGGGGGCAATGGCTACACCTTC
CDR3 protein: CASSGYGTGGNGYTF

J gene: TRBJ1-2
V gene: TRBV5-1
D gene: -
clone size: -
CDR3 DNA: TGCGCCAGCAGCTTGTATACTGATGGCTACACCTTC
CDR3 protein: CASSLYTDGYTF

J gene: TRBJ2-1
V gene: TRBV11-3
D gene: TRBD2
clone size: once
CDR3 DNA: TGTGCCAGCAGCTCCTGGACTAGCGGGAACAATGAGCAGTTCTTC
CDR3 protein: CASSSWTSGNNEQFF

J gene: TRBJ1-5
V gene: TRBV2
D gene: TRBD1
clone size: -
CDR3 DNA: TGTGCCAGCAGTGACAGGGGGTCATTCCAGCCCCAGCATTTT
CDR3 protein: CASSDRGSFQPQHF

J gene: TRBJ2-5
V gene: TRBV10-1
D gene: TRBD1
clone size: few
CDR3 DNA: TGCGCCAGCAGTGAGGCCACCGGGACAGGGTCAGAGACCCAGTACTTC
CDR3 protein: CASSEATGTGSETQYF

J gene: TRBJ2-1
V gene: TRBV18
D gene: TRBD2
clone size: -
CDR3 DNA: TGTGCCAGCTCATCGCGACTAGCGGGAGGCTACAATGAGCAGTTCTTC
CDR3 protein: CASSSRLAGGYNEQFF

J gene: TRBJ1-2
V gene: TRBV30
D gene: -
clone size: -
CDR3 DNA: TGTGCCTGGGCCCACCCCCCACAGGGCTACTATGGCTACACCTTC
CDR3 protein: CAWAHPPQGYYGYTF

J gene: TRBJ1-6
V gene: TRBV5-6
D gene: TRBD1
clone size: -
CDR3 DNA: TGTGCCAGCAGGCAGACAGGGGGAAATTCACCCCTCCACTTT
CDR3 protein: CASRQTGGNSPLHF

J gene: TRBJ2-6
V gene: TRBV28
D gene: -
clone size: -
CDR3 DNA: TGTGCCAGCAGCCGGGCCGATGGCGGGGCCAACGTCCTGACTTTC
CDR3 protein: CASSRADGGANVLTF

J gene: TRBJ1-2
V gene: TRBV6-5
D gene: -
clone size: -
CDR3 DNA: TGTGCCAGCAGTCGGAGTAGGGCCATAGGCTATGGCTACACCTTC
CDR3 protein: CASSRSRAIGYGYTF

J gene: TRBJ1-4
V gene: TRBV25-1
D gene: -
clone size: -
CDR3 DNA: TGTGCCAGCAGTGCGGGGAGTGAAAAACTGTTTTTT
CDR3 protein: CASSAGSEKLFF

J gene: TRBJ2-3
V gene: TRBV30
D gene: -
clone size: -
CDR3 DNA: TGTGCCTGGAGTGCGGGTCAGGTCACAGATACGCAGTATTTT
CDR3 protein: CAWSAGQVTDTQYF

J gene: TRBJ1-2
V gene: TRBV7-9
D gene: -
clone size: -
CDR3 DNA: TGTGCCAGCAGCCTCACCTGGACAGCCGGAGGTGGCTACACCTTC
CDR3 protein: CASSLTWTAGGGYTF

J gene: TRBJ2-3
V gene: TRBV2
D gene: TRBD2
clone size: -
CDR3 DNA: TGTGCCAGCAGGGGGACTAGCGGGACCCCGTGGACGCAGTATTTT
CDR3 protein: CASRGTSGTPWTQYF

J gene: TRBJ1-5
V gene: TRBV11-3
D gene: -
clone size: -
CDR3 DNA: TGTGCCAGTCGACCCGGACAGTTGACTGGCAATCAGCCCCAGCATTTT
CDR3 protein: CASRPGQLTGNQPQHF

J gene: TRBJ1-2
V gene: TRBV7-9
D gene: TRBD1
clone size: -
CDR3 DNA: TGTGCCAGCACCCCGGGACAGAATCCTAACTATGGCTACACCTTC
CDR3 protein: CASTPGQNPNYGYTF

J gene: TRBJ1-1
V gene: TRBV7-8
D gene: -
clone size: -
CDR3 DNA: TGTGCCAGCAGCCGGTCCAGGGATGAAGCTTTCTTT
CDR3 protein: CASSRSRDEAFF

J gene: TRBJ2-7
V gene: TRBV6-5
D gene: -
clone size: -
CDR3 DNA: TGTGCCAGCACCTTACAAGTTGCCTACGAGCAGTACTTC
CDR3 protein: CASTLQVAYEQYF

J gene: TRBJ1-4
V gene: TRBV7-2
D gene: -
clone size: -
CDR3 DNA: TGTGCCAGCAGCTTAGCGCACGGGGGCGAAAAACTGTTTTTT
CDR3 protein: CASSLAHGGEKLFF

J gene: TRBJ1-2
V gene: TRBV21-1
D gene: -
clone size: -
CDR3 DNA: TGTGCCAGCAGCAAAGCTATCAGGAGAGGACAGGGTTATGGCTACACCTTC
CDR3 protein: CASSKAIRRGQGYGYTF

J gene: TRBJ1-4
V gene: TRBV6-2/TRBV6-3
D gene: -
clone size: -
CDR3 DNA: TGTGCCAGCAGCCGCGAGGGGGGTGCCGAAAAACTGTTTTTT
CDR3 protein: CASSREGGAEKLFF

J gene: TRBJ1-6
V gene: TRBV9
D gene: TRBD1
clone size: -
CDR3 DNA: TGTGCCAGCAGTCCCGGGACAGAGAATTCACCCCTCCACTTT
CDR3 protein: CASSPGTENSPLHF

J gene: TRBJ1-5
V gene: TRBV5-5
D gene: -
clone size: once
CDR3 DNA: TGTGCCAGCAGCCACCAGGGGAGGGCCCAGCATTTT
CDR3 protein: CASSHQGRAQHF

J gene: TRBJ1-2
V gene: TRBV3-1/TRBV3-2
D gene: -
clone size: once
CDR3 DNA: TGTGCCAGCACCCACCGGGGAGCTAACTATGGCTACACCTTC
CDR3 protein: CASTHRGANYGYTF

J gene: TRBJ1-1
V gene: TRBV9
D gene: -
clone size: -
CDR3 DNA: TGTGCCAGCAGCGTAGCTTCCGAGGGAACTGAAGCTTTCTTT
CDR3 protein: CASSVASEGTEAFF

J gene: TRBJ1-2
V gene: TRBV14
D gene: -
clone size: -
CDR3 DNA: TGTGCCAGCAGCCAAGTAGGGGCGCGCTACTATGGCTACACCTTC
CDR3 protein: CASSQVGARYYGYTF

J gene: TRBJ1-2
V gene: TRBV12-3/TRBV12-4
D gene: -
clone size: few
CDR3 DNA: TGTGCCAGCAGCACATTGACAGGCTATGGCTACACCTTC
CDR3 protein: CASSTLTGYGYTF

J gene: TRBJ1-6
V gene: TRBV11-2
D gene: -
clone size: once
CDR3 DNA: TGTGCCAGCAGCTTATTATTTACAGCACCCCTCCACTTT
CDR3 protein: CASSLLFTAPLHF

J gene: TRBJ2-1
V gene: TRBV27
D gene: -
clone size: once
CDR3 DNA: TGTGCCAGCAGTTTAACCCAGAGCTCCTACAATGAGCAGTTCTTC
CDR3 protein: CASSLTQSSYNEQFF

J gene: TRBJ1-1
V gene: TRBV15
D gene: TRBD1
clone size: -
CDR3 DNA: TGTGCCACCAGCAGAGAAAGAGACAGGGACCCTGAAGCTTTCTTT
CDR3 protein: CATSRERDRDPEAFF

J gene: TRBJ2-1
V gene: TRBV7-7
D gene: TRBD2
clone size: -
CDR3 DNA: TGTGCTAGCAGCTCGGGACTAGCGGGAGAGGGTGAGCAGTTCTTC
CDR3 protein: CASSSGLAGEGEQFF

J gene: TRBJ1-4
V gene: TRBV3-1/TRBV3-2
D gene: TRBD1
clone size: -
CDR3 DNA: TGTGCCAGCAGCCTAGGACAGGGTGACGAAAAACTGTTTTTT
CDR3 protein: CASSLGQGDEKLFF